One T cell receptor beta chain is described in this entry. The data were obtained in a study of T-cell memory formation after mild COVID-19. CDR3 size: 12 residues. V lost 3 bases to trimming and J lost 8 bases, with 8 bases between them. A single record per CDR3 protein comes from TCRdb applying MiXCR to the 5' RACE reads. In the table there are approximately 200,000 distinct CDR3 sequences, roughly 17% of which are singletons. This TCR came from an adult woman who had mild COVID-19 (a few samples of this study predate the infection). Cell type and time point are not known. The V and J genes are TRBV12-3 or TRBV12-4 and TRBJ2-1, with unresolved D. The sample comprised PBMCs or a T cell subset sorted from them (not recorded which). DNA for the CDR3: TGTGCCAGCAGTTTTGGTCGGGATGAGCAGTTCTTC. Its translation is CASSFGRDEQFF.